A single sample is the source of the 24 T cell receptor beta chains below, sequenced in a study of blood T cell repertoires in COVID-19. The protocol was immunoSEQ multiplex PCR, while the TCRdb copy is restricted to in-frame clones and leaves out a portion. The sample shows 88,000 or so clones, 81% of them seen only once. Material for sequencing was peripheral blood. The receptors come from a man between 60 and 75 years old with acute or convalescent COVID-19.

Concerning this clone itself: Other DNA variants within this sample encode the same CDR3. The rearrangement uses TRBV9 and TRBJ2-1; 10 nucleotides agree with TRBD2. The J segment lost 6 bases and the V segment lost 0 bases, leaving 6 bases of the junction unmatched. CDR3 length equals 16 residues. Germline assignment: CDR1 SGDLS and CDR2 YYNGEE. CDR3 loop: CASSVGPSGGFNEQFF. The CDR3 nucleotides are TGTGCCAGCAGCGTAGGTCCTAGCGGGGGCTTCAATGAGCAGTTCTTC.

CDR3 sequence reads: CASSDRDSEVGELFF. The CDR3 region has the DNA TGTGCCAGCAGCGACCGGGACAGTGAGGTCGGGGAGCTGTTTTTT. The V call is TRBV21-1, the J call TRBJ2-2; the table's TRBD1 call for D was not verified on the DNA. TRBV21-1 is tagged as a pseudogene. This CDR3 comprises 15 residues.

The rearrangement uses TRBV25-1 and TRBJ1-2; no definite D call. Germline CDR1 is MGHDK and CDR2 is SYGVNS. CDR3 length equals 12 residues. V lost 5 bases and J 8 bases, leaving 12 bases between the germline ends. The CDR3: CASSIREGGYTF. The DNA of the CDR3 is TGTGCCAGCAGTATTAGGGAGGGAGGCTACACCTTC.

The chain recombines TRBV9 with TRBJ1-3; D is possibly TRBD1 (6 bases). The CDR3 totals 19 residues. V dropped 2 bases and J dropped 0 bases, with 21 bases sitting between them. CDR1 is SGDLS, CDR2 YYNGEE, per germline. The CDR3 spells CASSVEVVGGAHSGNTIYF. CDR3 coding DNA: TGTGCCAGCAGCGTTGAAGTCGTGGGGGGGGCCCACTCTGGAAACACCATATATTTT.

The gene calls are TRBV24-1 and TRBJ1-1, with 9 bases matching TRBD1. The germline V gene has CDR1 KGHDR and CDR2 SFDVKD. The ends lost 3 bases at V and 5 bases at J; junction bases unmatched: 6. The CDR3 is 15 amino acids. CDR3 loop: CATSDATGGRTEAFF. The CDR3 DNA reads as TGTGCCACCAGTGATGCGACAGGGGGGAGGACTGAAGCTTTCTTT.

CDR3 coding DNA: TGTGCCAGCACTGTCATCAGCGTCCAAGAGACCCAGTACTTC. It yields the protein CASTVISVQETQYF. The gene calls are TRBV2 and TRBJ2-5; D is uncertain. Germline CDR1 is SNHLY and CDR2 is FYNNEI. The CDR3 contains 14 residues. The V end lost 7 bases, the J end lost 1 base, and 13 bases lay between the germline ends.

The chain recombines TRBV9 with TRBJ2-1, with TRBD2 matching 8 bases. With V trimmed by 0 bases and J by 0 bases, 2 bases remained unmatched. CDR1 and CDR2 from the germline V gene are SGDLS and YYNGEE. The CDR3 runs 16 residues. CDR3 in DNA: TGTGCCAGCAGCGTAGGGGGGACTAGCTCCTACAATGAGCAGTTCTTC. Protein product: CASSVGGTSSYNEQFF. Filled out from reference TRBV9 and TRBJ2-1, the complete variable domain reads DSGVTQTPKHLITATGQRVTLRCSPRSGDLSVYWYQQSLDQGLQFLIQYYNGEERAKGNILERFSAQQFPDLHSELNLSSLELGDSALYFCASSVGGTSSYNEQFFGPGTRLTVL.

The rearrangement links TRBV19 to TRBJ1-5; TRBD1 matches 10 bases. J was trimmed by 6 bases and V by 5 bases; bases with no gene match: 7. Germline CDR1 LNHDA, CDR2 SQIVND (reference sequence). The CDR3 consists of 15 residues. The CDR3 is CASSYGTGVSQPQHF. CDR3 sequence (DNA): TGTGCCAGTAGTTACGGGACAGGGGTGAGTCAGCCCCAGCATTTT.

Here the CDR3 DNA reads TGTGCCAGCAGCAGACAGGGGAACACTGAAGCTTTCTTT. It specifies CASSRQGNTEAFF. This chain joins TRBV7-2 and TRBJ1-1, with TRBD1 identical over 7 bases. Unmatched junction bases numbered 1, after V lost 5 bases and J lost 1 base. The CDR3 has 13 amino acids. Germline CDR1 SGHTA, CDR2 FQGNSA.

The V gene is TRBV10-3, the J gene TRBJ1-6; D perhaps matches TRBD1 (6 bases). The CDR3 spans 15 residues. Germline CDR1 and CDR2: ENHRY and SYGVKD. The V and J ends lost 3 bases and 9 bases respectively, with 15 bases between them. Written as DNA, the CDR3 is TGTGCCATCAGTGATAACGGCGGACAGACTTCACCCCTCCACTTT. This codes for CAISDNGGQTSPLHF.

V is TRBV7-2 and J is TRBJ2-3, with 7 bases that match TRBD2. This CDR3 has 12 amino acids. From germline, CDR1 is SGHTA and CDR2 FQGNSA. V was pared by 5 bases and J by 8 bases, with 4 bases of the junction left unmatched. This CDR3 is CASSPGGGTQYF. CDR3 coding DNA: TGTGCCAGCAGCCCCGGCGGGGGTACGCAGTATTTT.

The gene calls are TRBV4-1 and TRBJ1-1, with a possible D match to TRBD1 (6 bases). This CDR3 has 15 residues. V gave up 1 base and J gave up 3 bases, with 12 bases separating them. The V gene's germline CDR1 is MGHRA and CDR2 YSYEKL. The CDR3 is CASSQGQARDTEAFF. In nucleotides, the CDR3 is TGCGCCAGCAGCCAAGGACAGGCGAGGGACACTGAAGCTTTCTTT.

V is TRBV28 and J is TRBJ2-7; no clear D gene. There are 15 residues in the CDR3. Germline CDR1 is MDHEN and CDR2 is SYDVKM. Trimming cost V 7 bases and J 2 bases, with 18 bases left between them. The CDR3 loop reads CASIEEFSSPYEQYF. CDR3 nucleotide sequence: TGTGCCAGCATCGAGGAGTTCAGCAGCCCCTACGAGCAGTACTTC.

The chain combines TRBV4-1 with TRBJ1-1, with D perhaps TRBD1 (5 bases). Germline V gene data show CDR1 as MGHRA and CDR2 as YSYEKL. The V end lost 4 bases, the J end lost 7 bases, and 22 bases lay between the germline ends. This CDR3 is built from 16 residues. The CDR3 spells CASSPSGFQPQLEAFF. The CDR3 DNA reads TGCGCCAGCAGCCCTTCAGGGTTCCAGCCCCAACTTGAAGCTTTCTTT.

The gene calls are TRBV7-3 and TRBJ2-1, with TRBD2 matching over 7 bases. Germline V lookup: CDR1 SGHTA, CDR2 FQGTGA. The ends lost 5 bases at V and 0 bases at J; junction bases unmatched: 10. CDR3 length equals 17 residues. The DNA for the CDR3 is TGTGCCAGCAGCCGATGGGGGGGAGCCAACTCCTACAATGAGCAGTTCTTC. Translation: CASSRWGGANSYNEQFF.

This chain connects TRBV28 to TRBJ2-1; 9 nucleotides line up with TRBD2. Looked up from germline, CDR1 is MDHEN and CDR2 is SYDVKM. V shed 7 bases and J 15 bases; nucleotides not matched to a gene: 10. The CDR3 is made up of 12 amino acids. CDR3 protein: CASMLAGSRLFF. The CDR3 nucleotides read TGTGCCAGCATGCTAGCGGGGAGTCGTTTGTTCTTC.

This rearrangement joins TRBV19 to TRBJ1-1, with unresolved D. V lost 5 bases and J lost 0, with 19 bases in between. The CDR3 has 17 residues. Germline CDR1 LNHDA, CDR2 SQIVND (reference sequence). The DNA for the CDR3 is TGTGCCAGTAGTCCCCCGGCAGGCTGGGCGATGAACACTGAAGCTTTCTTT. Translation: CASSPPAGWAMNTEAFF.

This rearrangement joins TRBV5-1 to TRBJ2-3, with D maybe TRBD2 (5 bases). V was pared by 6 bases and J by 2 bases, with 25 bases between. Per germline, CDR1 SGHRS and CDR2 YFSETQ. CDR3 length: 18 residues. CDR3 bases: TGCGCCAGCATCCCGGGAAGCCACCGGGTCCCATCCACAGATACGCAGTATTTT. Translating gives CASIPGSHRVPSTDTQYF.

The J gene is TRBJ2-1, the V gene TRBV9; weak D call: TRBD2 (5 bases). The CDR3 loop spans 15 amino acids. The V gene's germline CDR1 is SGDLS and CDR2 YYNGEE. V was clipped by 3 bases and J by 8 bases, with 18 bases between them. The CDR3 bases are TGTGCCAGCAGCGAGAGCCCCAGCGGCCGGGATGAGCAGTTCTTC. This encodes CASSESPSGRDEQFF.

The CDR3 region has the DNA TGTGCCAGCAGTTTAATGGACAGGGGATGGGAGACCCAGTACTTC. Its translation: CASSLMDRGWETQYF. The chain employs TRBV6-6 and TRBJ2-5; 9 nucleotides line up with TRBD1. With V trimmed by 4 bases and J by 5 bases, 8 bases remained unmatched. CDR3 length: 15 amino acids. Germline assignment: CDR1 MNHNY and CDR2 SVGAGI (reference sequence).

The rearrangement uses TRBV3-1 (or the pseudogene TRBV3-2) and TRBJ1-5; D is uncertain. Trimming took 2 bases from V and 5 from J, leaving 10 bases between them. CDR1 and CDR2 (germline): LGHDT, YNNKEL (reference sequence). CDR3 size: 14 residues. CDR3 amino acids: CASSQSSPYQPQHF. CDR3 in DNA: TGTGCCAGCAGCCAATCCTCCCCGTATCAGCCCCAGCATTTT.

The chain uses TRBV5-6 and TRBJ1-2; D not resolved. The CDR3 is made up of 14 amino acids. V was pared by 0 bases and J by 8 bases, with 14 bases between. The germline CDR1 and CDR2 sequences are SGHDT and YYEEEE. This chain's CDR3 is CASSLVGSLGGYTF. The CDR3, as DNA: TGTGCCAGCAGCTTGGTTGGGTCCCTGGGCGGCTACACCTTC.

The chain has TRBV11-2 and TRBJ1-1; a weak D match, TRBD1 (5 bases). Germline lookup yields CDR1 SGHAT and CDR2 FQNNGV. V lost 0 bases and J 6 bases, leaving 8 bases between the germline ends. The CDR3 has 13 residues. CDR3 nucleotide sequence: TGTGCCAGCAGCTTAGATGGGGGGGCTGAAGCTTTCTTT. It yields the protein CASSLDGGAEAFF.

This sequence joins TRBV2 and TRBJ1-6, with TRBD1 matching over 8 bases. The V gene end was trimmed by 6 bases and the J gene end by 7 bases; junction bases not matched to a gene: 11. Germline V gene data show CDR1 as SNHLY and CDR2 as FYNNEI. The CDR3 extends over 16 amino acids. The CDR3 region has the DNA TGTGCCAGCAGGCCACCAGGACAGGGCGGGAATTCACCCCTCCACTTT. It is translated as CASRPPGQGGNSPLHF.